Sequencing of this T cell receptor beta chain was carried out in a study of T cells in Graves' hyperthyroidism and ophthalmopathy. Amplification targeted TCR beta CDR3 regions from RNA transcripts. The primer set for the first-round RT-PCR of the TCR CDR3 was HTBI. TCRdb re-called the multiplex PCR reads through MiXCR, storing one row per CDR3 protein. The table shows 250,000 to 300,000 distinct CDR3 sequences, with roughly 15% occurring only once. This clonotype was recorded at least ten times. Patients aged 18 to 65 with hyperthyroidism were newly diagnosed, with duration under 2 months. Blood was sampled at initial diagnosis of hyperthyroidism, prior to onset of any ophthalmopathy symptoms. The PBMCs were taken from around 9.1 ml of fresh peripheral blood. The ends were cut back, 0 bases at V and 0 bases at J, with 7 bases in the middle. Germline lookup yields CDR1 LGHDT and CDR2 YNNKEL (reference sequence). CDR3 size: 15 residues.

The TCR originated in a woman aged 40 to 49 with Graves' hyperthyroidism that later progressed to Graves' ophthalmopathy. Sequencing used blood. This chain links TRBV3-1 with TRBJ2-3; D gene uncertain. CDR3 sequence reads: CASSQDSGSTDTQYF. The CDR3 DNA reads TGTGCCAGCAGCCAAGATTCCGGTAGCACAGATACGCAGTATTTT.